The 25 T cell receptor beta chains given below trace back to one sample, sequenced in a study of T cell responses to AZD1222 COVID-19 vaccine. Assay: immunoSEQ multiplex PCR; the TCRdb copy retains only in-frame clones and omits some. This table holds 110,000 or so clones, 90% found once. This specimen was peripheral blood, taken 28 days after the second dose of the MenACWY control vaccine. Receptors were obtained from an adult who received the MenACWY meningococcal vaccine as a control.

This clone has only one observation. This sequence joins TRBV6-5 and TRBJ1-1; D uncertain. This CDR3 spans 12 amino acids. The germline V gene encodes CDR1 MNHEY and CDR2 SVGAGI. V lost 2 bases to trimming and J lost 4 bases, with 5 bases between them. CDR3 protein: CASSYGSTEAFF. DNA for the CDR3: TGTGCCAGCAGTTACGGATCCACTGAAGCTTTCTTT.

J is TRBJ1-2 and V is TRBV4-3, with D uncertain. The CDR3 contains 14 residues. Germline CDR1 and CDR2: LGHNA and YSLEER. Trimming took 0 bases from V and 2 from J, leaving 7 bases between them. The CDR3 loop reads CASSQDFGNYGYTF. CDR3 nucleotide sequence: TGCGCCAGCAGCCAAGATTTCGGAAACTATGGCTACACCTTC.

This chain joins TRBV7-8 and TRBJ2-5; 13 bases align to TRBD2. This CDR3 has 17 residues. Germline V CDR1 and CDR2: SGHVS, FQNEAQ. After removal of 1 base from V and 5 bases from J, the junction contained 7 bases not matched to a gene. DNA for the CDR3: TGTGCCAGCAGCTTAGAAAGGACTAGCGGGAGTGGGGAGACCCAGTACTTC. It encodes CASSLERTSGSGETQYF.

The rearrangement uses TRBV3-1 (or the pseudogene TRBV3-2) and TRBJ2-7; weak D call: TRBD1 (6 bases). CDR1 and CDR2 (germline): LGHDT, YNNKEL (reference sequence). The CDR3 is made up of 14 amino acids. Between the trimmed V and J ends, which lost 1 base and 2 bases, there was a span of 9 bases. The CDR3 DNA is TGTGCCAGCAGCCAAGGACAGGCGACCTACGAGCAGTACTTC. This sequence encodes CASSQGQATYEQYF.

CDR3 protein: CAWSPGTHNEQFF. CDR3 DNA: TGTGCCTGGTCGCCCGGGACTCACAATGAGCAGTTCTTC. This chain links TRBV30 with TRBJ2-1, with D possibly TRBD2 on 6 matching bases. This CDR3 spans 13 amino acids. Trimming left V 5 bases short and J 5 bases short, with 13 bases between. Germline values: CDR1 GTSNPN, CDR2 SVGIG (reference sequence).

V usage is TRBV28 and J usage is TRBJ1-6; 8 nucleotides align to TRBD1. The germline V gene encodes CDR1 MDHEN and CDR2 SYDVKM. V gave up 0 bases and J gave up 7 bases; unmatched junction bases: 8. The CDR3 covers 17 residues. DNA of the CDR3: TGTGCCAGCAGTTTATGGGTCGGCAGGGGGCGGAATTCACCCCTCCACTTT. Encoded protein: CASSLWVGRGRNSPLHF.

The chain combines TRBV5-8 with TRBJ1-6; D may be TRBD1 (5 bases). CDR1 and CDR2 from the germline V gene are SGHTS and YDEGEE. The germline V and J ends were trimmed by 9 bases and 3 bases, with 13 bases remaining between them. The CDR3 sequence is 14 residues long. This CDR3 reads CATTGTGYNSPLHF. The CDR3 nucleotides are TGTGCCACAACCGGGACGGGCTATAATTCACCCCTCCACTTT.

V gene TRBV13 combines with J gene TRBJ2-5; 7 positions agree with TRBD1. The V gene end was trimmed by 1 base and the J gene end by 0 bases; junction bases not matched to a gene: 11. The CDR3 is made up of 18 amino acids. Per germline, CDR1 PRHDT and CDR2 FYEKMQ (reference sequence). CDR3 coding DNA: TGTGCCAGCAGCTTAGCACCCCCGCGACAGGGCCACCAAGAGACCCAGTACTTC. This codes for CASSLAPPRQGHQETQYF.

This sequence joins TRBV5-1 and TRBJ2-3, with no clear D. The germline V gene encodes CDR1 SGHRS and CDR2 YFSETQ. The CDR3 extends over 15 amino acids. V lost 0 bases, J lost 2 bases, and 10 bases lay in between. CDR3 protein: CASSLAGTTTDTQYF. DNA of the CDR3: TGCGCCAGCAGCTTGGCCGGCACAACCACAGATACGCAGTATTTT.

This chain links TRBV6-5 with TRBJ2-2, with no clear D. CDR1 MNHEY and CDR2 SVGAGI come from the germline V gene. This CDR3 has 15 residues. The V end lost 0 bases, the J end lost 3 bases, and 8 bases lay between the germline ends. The CDR3 nucleotides are TGTGCCAGCAGTTACTCTGCCTCGGACACCGGGGAGCTGTTTTTT. Translating it yields CASSYSASDTGELFF.

The V gene is TRBV2, the J gene TRBJ1-5; maybe TRBD1 (6 bases). The CDR3 loop spans 15 amino acids. V lost 7 bases to trimming and J lost 3 bases, with 16 bases between them. The V gene's germline CDR1 is SNHLY and CDR2 FYNNEI. CDR3 bases: TGTGCCAGCACCGGGACATTAAGTGCCAATCAGCCCCAGCATTTT. The encoded protein is CASTGTLSANQPQHF.

This CDR3 is CASSQEGLATSTDTQYF. Written as DNA, the CDR3 is TGTGCCAGCAGCCAAGAAGGACTAGCTACTAGCACAGATACGCAGTATTTT. The chain couples TRBV3-1 (or the pseudogene TRBV3-2) to TRBJ2-3, with 8 bases matching TRBD2. The CDR3 sequence is 17 residues long. With 0 bases clipped from V and 0 bases from J, the junction kept 5 bases outside the gene matches. Per germline, CDR1 LGHDT and CDR2 YNNKEL (reference sequence).

The V gene is TRBV5-4, the J gene TRBJ2-7; 11 positions match TRBD1. Looked up from germline, CDR1 is SGHNT and CDR2 is YYREEE (reference sequence). J was trimmed by 5 bases and V by 7 bases; bases with no gene match: 5. The CDR3 runs 13 residues. DNA for the CDR3: TGTGCCAGCGCCCGGACAGGGGGCAACGAGCAGTACTTC. Its protein is CASARTGGNEQYF.

CDR3 bases: TGTGCCAGCAGGAACGCAGGGCTGGTCACTGAAGCTTTCTTT. Translating gives CASRNAGLVTEAFF. The chain recombines TRBV27 with TRBJ1-1, with D perhaps TRBD1 (5 bases). V was cut by 6 bases and J by 4 bases, with 15 bases left in between. Germline V CDR1 and CDR2: MNHEY, SMNVEV (reference sequence). The CDR3 is made up of 14 amino acids.

This chain links TRBV5-1 with TRBJ2-5, with D perhaps TRBD1 (5 bases). The germline V gene has CDR1 SGHRS and CDR2 YFSETQ. The CDR3 runs to 15 residues. V was pared by 4 bases and J by 2 bases, with 15 bases between. In nucleotides, the CDR3 is TGCGCCAGCAGCCCAGCCGCCAGGGCACAAGAGACCCAGTACTTC. Protein product: CASSPAARAQETQYF.

V gene TRBV6-2 or TRBV6-3 combines with J gene TRBJ2-5; D is ambiguous. Germline loops: CDR1 MNHEY, CDR2 SVGEGT. The V gene lost 0 bases and the J gene lost 5 bases, with 10 bases spanning the gap. The CDR3 is 14 residues long. The CDR3, as DNA: TGTGCCAGCAGTTACTCCCCCGAGTTCGAGACCCAGTACTTC. Protein sequence: CASSYSPEFETQYF.

The chain is built from TRBV4-1 and TRBJ2-7, with 16 bases aligning to TRBD2. CDR3 length equals 19 residues. The J segment lost 0 bases and the V segment lost 4 bases, leaving 9 bases of the junction unmatched. CDR1 is MGHRA, CDR2 YSYEKL, per germline. The CDR3 coding sequence is TGCGCCAGCAGCCCTTCGGGACTAGCGGGAGGGCACCCCTCCTACGAGCAGTACTTC. It encodes CASSPSGLAGGHPSYEQYF.

The V and J genes are TRBV5-4 and TRBJ2-7; D ambiguous. V shed 2 bases and J shed 5 bases, with 5 bases lying between them. Per germline, CDR1 SGHNT and CDR2 YYREEE (reference sequence). The CDR3 runs 11 residues. The CDR3 nucleotides are TGTGCCAGCAGCTTTGTTCACGAGCAGTACGTC. It translates to CASSFVHEQYV.

The chain links TRBV4-3 to TRBJ2-3; 7 bases agree with TRBD1. CDR3 length equals 16 residues. Germline V gene data show CDR1 as LGHNA and CDR2 as YSLEER. Trimming cost V 4 bases and J 1 base; bases outside gene matches: 8. CDR3 region: CASSPNRGGGTDTQYF. The CDR3 DNA reads TGCGCCAGCAGCCCTAACAGGGGTGGGGGCACAGATACGCAGTATTTT.

The gene calls are TRBV19 and TRBJ2-5; possibly TRBD2 for D (6 bases). Trimming removed 3 bases at V and 2 bases at J, with 7 bases between. CDR1 is LNHDA and CDR2 is SQIVND in the germline V gene (reference sequence). There are 13 residues in the CDR3. CDR3: CASSMGGQETQYF. The CDR3 coding sequence is TGTGCCAGTAGTATGGGGGGACAAGAGACCCAGTACTTC. The complete variable domain, with remaining parts taken from reference TRBV19 and TRBJ2-5, reads DGGITQSPKYLFRKEGQNVTLSCEQNLNHDAMYWYRQDPGQGLRLIYYSQIVNDFQKGDIAEGYSVSREKKESFPLTVTSAQKNPTAFYLCASSMGGQETQYFGPGTRLLVL.

V and J are TRBV2 and TRBJ2-2, with D tentatively TRBD2 (6 bases). Germline values: CDR1 SNHLY, CDR2 FYNNEI. V shed 6 bases and J shed 4 bases, with 9 bases lying between them. This CDR3 contains 13 residues. The DNA for the CDR3 is TGTGCCAGCAGCAAGACTAGCACCGGGGAGCTGTTTTTT. Its protein is CASSKTSTGELFF. The whole variable domain, remainder taken from reference TRBV2 and TRBJ2-2, is EPEVTQTPSHQVTQMGQEVILRCVPISNHLYFYWYRQILGQKVEFLVSFYNNEISEKSEIFDDQFSVERPDGSNFTLKIRSTKLEDSAMYFCASSKTSTGELFFGEGSRLTVL.

The CDR3, as DNA: TGTGCCAGCAGTTCCTACCCGACAGGGGGAAGTTCCTACGAGCAGTACTTC. This gives the protein CASSSYPTGGSSYEQYF. The rearrangement uses TRBV28 and TRBJ2-7; 9 bases line up with TRBD1. The CDR3 contains 17 residues. CDR1 MDHEN and CDR2 SYDVKM come from the germline V gene. Trimming cost V 4 bases and J 1 base; bases outside gene matches: 11.

This chain links TRBV24-1 with TRBJ2-5; 9 bases agree with TRBD1. Germline CDR1 KGHDR, CDR2 SFDVKD. Germline trimming cut 7 bases from V and 5 bases from J; bases unmatched to any gene: 7. CDR3 length equals 14 residues. This CDR3 is CATSDTGGRETQYF. The DNA of the CDR3 is TGTGCCACCAGCGACACAGGGGGCAGGGAGACCCAGTACTTC.

V usage is TRBV4-1 and J usage is TRBJ2-2; D gene ambiguous. There are 15 residues in the CDR3. Germline CDR1 is MGHRA and CDR2 is YSYEKL. V was shortened by 1 base and J by 2 bases, with 8 bases between the two germline ends. CDR3 sequence reads: CASSQVVINTGELFF. The CDR3 DNA follows: TGCGCCAGCAGCCAAGTGGTGATCAACACCGGGGAGCTGTTTTTT.

V usage is TRBV29-1 and J usage is TRBJ2-7; no clear D. Trimming pared 4 bases from V and 0 bases from J, leaving 4 bases between. The CDR3 contains 11 residues. Germline assignment: CDR1 SQVTM and CDR2 ANQGSEA. The CDR3 is CSVVVSYEQYV. CDR3 DNA: TGCAGCGTTGTAGTCTCCTACGAGCAGTACGTC.